The 3 T cell receptor beta chains given below trace back to one sample, sequenced in a study of long-term antiretroviral therapy in people with HIV. The immunoSEQ assay was v3.0, run at survey level. Generated by immunoSEQ multiplex PCR, the TCRdb table keeps only in-frame clones and is missing some. The data show roughly 21,000 clones, over 75% seen once. Here the sequenced sample was unsorted PBMCs, taken 0.2 years before starting antiretroviral therapy. These receptors all come from a young man with HIV.

The chain recombines TRBV27 with TRBJ1-1; 9 bases are shared with TRBD1. CDR1 is MNHEY and CDR2 is SMNVEV in the germline V gene (reference sequence). The CDR3 is made up of 15 amino acids. With V trimmed by 3 bases and J by 6 bases, 8 bases remained unmatched. CDR3 sequence reads: CASSFDRGRDAEAFF. The DNA of the CDR3 is TGTGCCAGCAGTTTCGACAGGGGGAGGGACGCTGAAGCTTTCTTT.

The chain is built from TRBV15 and TRBJ1-1; possible D gene TRBD1, 5 bases. The CDR3 covers 16 residues. V shed 3 bases and J shed 0 bases, with 14 bases lying between them. Germline V gives CDR1 LNHNV, CDR2 YYDKDF (reference sequence). In DNA, the CDR3 is TGTGCCACCAGCAGCCTCCGGGGGACCTTGAACACTGAAGCTTTCTTT. This gives the protein CATSSLRGTLNTEAFF. Drawing the rest from reference TRBV15 and TRBJ1-1, the complete variable domain is DAMVIQNPRYQVTQFGKPVTLSCSQTLNHNVMYWYQQKSSQAPKLLFHYYDKDFNNEADTPDNFQSRRPNTSFCFLDIRSPGLGDTAMYLCATSSLRGTLNTEAFFGQGTRLTVV.

The gene calls are TRBV9 and TRBJ2-3, with a weak D call TRBD2 (6 bases). In germline, CDR1 is SGDLS, CDR2 YYNGEE. The CDR3 runs to 15 residues. V lost 8 bases to trimming and J lost 0 bases, with 16 bases between them. CDR3 in amino acids: CASSSGETSTDTQYF. CDR3 bases: TGTGCCAGTAGCTCGGGGGAAACTAGCACAGATACGCAGTATTTT. Combining the CDR3 with reference TRBV9 and TRBJ2-3 gives the whole variable domain DSGVTQTPKHLITATGQRVTLRCSPRSGDLSVYWYQQSLDQGLQFLIQYYNGEERAKGNILERFSAQQFPDLHSELNLSSLELGDSALYFCASSSGETSTDTQYFGPGTRLTVL.